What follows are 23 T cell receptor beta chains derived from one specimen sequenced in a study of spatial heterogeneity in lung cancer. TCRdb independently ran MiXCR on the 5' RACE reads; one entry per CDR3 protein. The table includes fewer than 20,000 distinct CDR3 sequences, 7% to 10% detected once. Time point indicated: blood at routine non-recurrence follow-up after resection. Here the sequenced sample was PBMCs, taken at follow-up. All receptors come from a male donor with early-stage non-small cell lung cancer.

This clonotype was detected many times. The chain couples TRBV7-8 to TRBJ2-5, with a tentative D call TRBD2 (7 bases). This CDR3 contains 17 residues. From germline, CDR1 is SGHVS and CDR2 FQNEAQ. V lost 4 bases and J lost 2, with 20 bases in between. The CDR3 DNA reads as TGTGCCAGCAGCTACCGAATGGGCGCGGGGGCACAAGAGACCCAGTACTTC. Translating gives CASSYRMGAGAQETQYF.

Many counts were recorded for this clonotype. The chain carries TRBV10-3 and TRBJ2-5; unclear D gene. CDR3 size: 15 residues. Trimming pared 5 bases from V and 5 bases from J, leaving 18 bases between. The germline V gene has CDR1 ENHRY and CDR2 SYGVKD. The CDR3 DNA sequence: TGTGCCATCAGTCCCGACGGCTCCATGGGGGAGACCCAGTACTTC. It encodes CAISPDGSMGETQYF.

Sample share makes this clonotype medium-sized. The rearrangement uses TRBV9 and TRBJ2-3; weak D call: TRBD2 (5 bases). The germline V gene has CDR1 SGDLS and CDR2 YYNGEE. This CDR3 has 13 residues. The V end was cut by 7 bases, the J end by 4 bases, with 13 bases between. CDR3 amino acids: CASEGMTADTQYF. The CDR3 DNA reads TGTGCCAGCGAGGGCATGACGGCAGATACGCAGTATTTT.

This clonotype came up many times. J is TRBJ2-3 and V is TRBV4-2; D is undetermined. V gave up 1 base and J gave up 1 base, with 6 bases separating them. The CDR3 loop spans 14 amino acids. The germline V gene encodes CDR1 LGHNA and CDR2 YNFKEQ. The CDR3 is CASSQGSGTDTQYF. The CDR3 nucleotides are TGTGCCAGCAGCCAAGGGAGCGGCACAGATACGCAGTATTTT.

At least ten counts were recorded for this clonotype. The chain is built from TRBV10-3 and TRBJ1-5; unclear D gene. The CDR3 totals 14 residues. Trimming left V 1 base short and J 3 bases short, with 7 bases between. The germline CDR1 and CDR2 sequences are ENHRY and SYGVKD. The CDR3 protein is CAISELADNQPQHF. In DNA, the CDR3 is TGTGCCATCAGTGAGTTGGCAGACAATCAGCCCCAGCATTTT.

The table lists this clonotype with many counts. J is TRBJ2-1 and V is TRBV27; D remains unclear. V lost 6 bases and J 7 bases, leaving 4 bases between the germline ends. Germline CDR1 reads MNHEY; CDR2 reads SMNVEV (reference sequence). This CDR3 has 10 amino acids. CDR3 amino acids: CASSPNEQFF. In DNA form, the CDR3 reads TGTGCCAGCAGCCCTAATGAGCAGTTCTTC.

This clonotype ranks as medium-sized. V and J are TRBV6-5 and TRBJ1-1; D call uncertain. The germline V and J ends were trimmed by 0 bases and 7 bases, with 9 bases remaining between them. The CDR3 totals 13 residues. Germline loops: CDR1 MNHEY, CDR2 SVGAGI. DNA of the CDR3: TGTGCCAGCAGTTACTCTATGCGGAATGAAGCTTTCTTT. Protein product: CASSYSMRNEAFF.

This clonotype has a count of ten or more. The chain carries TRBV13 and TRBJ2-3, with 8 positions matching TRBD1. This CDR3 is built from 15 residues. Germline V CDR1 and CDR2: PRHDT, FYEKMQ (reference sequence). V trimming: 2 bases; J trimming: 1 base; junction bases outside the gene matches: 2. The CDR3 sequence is CASSLQGARTDTQYF. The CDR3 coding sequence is TGTGCCAGCAGCTTACAGGGGGCCCGCACAGATACGCAGTATTTT.

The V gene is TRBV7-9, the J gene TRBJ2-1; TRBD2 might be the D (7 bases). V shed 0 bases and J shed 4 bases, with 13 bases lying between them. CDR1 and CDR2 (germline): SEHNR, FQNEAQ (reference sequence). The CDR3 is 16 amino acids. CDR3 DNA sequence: TGTGCCAGCAGCTTAGCCGGGGGGCGCTCTTACAATGAGCAGTTCTTC. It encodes CASSLAGGRSYNEQFF.

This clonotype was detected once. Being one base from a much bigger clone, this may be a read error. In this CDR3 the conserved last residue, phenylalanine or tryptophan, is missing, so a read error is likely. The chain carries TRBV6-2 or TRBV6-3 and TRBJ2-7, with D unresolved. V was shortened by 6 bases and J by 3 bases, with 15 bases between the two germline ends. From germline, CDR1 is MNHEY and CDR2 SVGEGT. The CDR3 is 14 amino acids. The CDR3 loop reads CASRPTGPYYEQYS. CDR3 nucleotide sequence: TGTGCCAGCAGACCCACCGGGCCGTACTACGAGCAGTACTCC.

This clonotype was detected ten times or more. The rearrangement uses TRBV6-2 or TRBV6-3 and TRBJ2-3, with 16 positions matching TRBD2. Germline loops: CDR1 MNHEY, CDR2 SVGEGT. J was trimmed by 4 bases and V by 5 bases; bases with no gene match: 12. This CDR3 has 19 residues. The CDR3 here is CASSPAGTSGRAWADTQYF. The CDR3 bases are TGTGCCAGCAGTCCAGCCGGGACTAGCGGGAGGGCCTGGGCAGATACGCAGTATTTT.

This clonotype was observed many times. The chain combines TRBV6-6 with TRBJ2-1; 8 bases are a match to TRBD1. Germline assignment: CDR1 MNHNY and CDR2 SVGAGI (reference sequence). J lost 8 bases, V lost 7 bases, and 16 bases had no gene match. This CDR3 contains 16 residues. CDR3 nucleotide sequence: TGTGCCAGCACCGAGGCGGGGACAGGACCCCTTGATGAGCAGTTCTTC. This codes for CASTEAGTGPLDEQFF.

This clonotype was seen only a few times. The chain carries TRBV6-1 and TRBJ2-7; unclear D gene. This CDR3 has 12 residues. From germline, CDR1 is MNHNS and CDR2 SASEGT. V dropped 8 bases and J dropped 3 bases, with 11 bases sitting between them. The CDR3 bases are TGTGCCAGCTCGGCCGTCTACTACGAGCAGTACTTC. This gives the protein CASSAVYYEQYF.

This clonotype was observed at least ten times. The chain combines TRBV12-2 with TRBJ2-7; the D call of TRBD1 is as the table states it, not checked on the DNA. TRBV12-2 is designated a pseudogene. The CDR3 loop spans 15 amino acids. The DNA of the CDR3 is TGTGCAAGTCGCTTCGGCCGGGACAGGGGACACGAGCAGTACTTC. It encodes CASRFGRDRGHEQYF.

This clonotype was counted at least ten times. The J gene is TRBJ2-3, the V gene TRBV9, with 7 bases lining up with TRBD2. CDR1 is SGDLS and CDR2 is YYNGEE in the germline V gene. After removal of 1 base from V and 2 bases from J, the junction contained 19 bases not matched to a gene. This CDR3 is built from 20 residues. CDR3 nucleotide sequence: TGTGCCAGCAGCGTAAGCCACCCGGGACTAAGGTTTGCACACACAGATACGCAGTATTTT. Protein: CASSVSHPGLRFAHTDTQYF.

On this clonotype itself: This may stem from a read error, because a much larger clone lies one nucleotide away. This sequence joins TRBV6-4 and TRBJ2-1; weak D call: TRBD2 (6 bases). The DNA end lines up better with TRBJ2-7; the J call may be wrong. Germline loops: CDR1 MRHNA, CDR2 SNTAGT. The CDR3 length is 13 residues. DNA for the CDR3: TGTGCCAGCAGCCCGACGGACTACAATGAGCAGTACTTC. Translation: CASSPTDYNEQYF.

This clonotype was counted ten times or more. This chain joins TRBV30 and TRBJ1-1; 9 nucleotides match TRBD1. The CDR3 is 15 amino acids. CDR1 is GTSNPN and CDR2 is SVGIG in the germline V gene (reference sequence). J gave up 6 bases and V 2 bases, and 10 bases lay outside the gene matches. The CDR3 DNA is TGTGCCTGGAGTCCGGGACAGGGTGTCGACGCTGAAGCTTTCTTT. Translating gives CAWSPGQGVDAEAFF. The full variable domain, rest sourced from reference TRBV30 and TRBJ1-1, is SQTIHQWPATLVQPVGSPLSLECTVEGTSNPNLYWYRQAAGRGLQLLFYSVGIGQISSEVPQNLSASRPQDRQFILSSKKLLLSDSGFYLCAWSPGQGVDAEAFFGQGTRLTVV.

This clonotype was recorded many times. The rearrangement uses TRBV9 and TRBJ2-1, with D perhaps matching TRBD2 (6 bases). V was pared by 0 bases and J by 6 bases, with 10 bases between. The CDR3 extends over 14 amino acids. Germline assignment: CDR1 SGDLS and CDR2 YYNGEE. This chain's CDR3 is CASSVGLVSNEQFF. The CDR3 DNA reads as TGTGCCAGCAGCGTAGGACTAGTTAGCAATGAGCAGTTCTTC.

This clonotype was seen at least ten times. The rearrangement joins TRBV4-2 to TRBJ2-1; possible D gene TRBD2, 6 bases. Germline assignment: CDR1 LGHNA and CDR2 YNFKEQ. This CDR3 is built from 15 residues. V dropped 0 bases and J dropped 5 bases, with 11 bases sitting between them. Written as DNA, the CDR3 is TGTGCCAGCAGCCAAGAAGACGGGAGTGACAATGAGCAGTTCTTC. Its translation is CASSQEDGSDNEQFF.

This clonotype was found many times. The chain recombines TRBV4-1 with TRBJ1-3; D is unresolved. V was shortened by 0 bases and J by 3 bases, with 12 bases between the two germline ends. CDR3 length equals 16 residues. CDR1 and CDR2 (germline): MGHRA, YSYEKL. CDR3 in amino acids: CASSQDRPLGGNTIYF. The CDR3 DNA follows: TGCGCCAGCAGCCAAGACAGGCCGTTGGGTGGAAACACCATATATTTT.

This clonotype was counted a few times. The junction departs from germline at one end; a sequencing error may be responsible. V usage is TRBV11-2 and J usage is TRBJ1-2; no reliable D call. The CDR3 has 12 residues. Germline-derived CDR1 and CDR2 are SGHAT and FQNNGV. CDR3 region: CASSSLTGSTYF. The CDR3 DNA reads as TGTGCCAGCAGCTCTTTGACCGGGAGTACGTACTTC. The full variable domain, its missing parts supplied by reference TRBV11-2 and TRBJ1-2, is EAGVAQSPRYKIIEKRQSVAFWCNPISGHATLYWYQQILGQGPKLLIQFQNNGVVDDSQLPKDRFSAERLKGVDSTLKIQPAKLEDSAVYLCASSSLTGSTYFGSGTRLTVV.

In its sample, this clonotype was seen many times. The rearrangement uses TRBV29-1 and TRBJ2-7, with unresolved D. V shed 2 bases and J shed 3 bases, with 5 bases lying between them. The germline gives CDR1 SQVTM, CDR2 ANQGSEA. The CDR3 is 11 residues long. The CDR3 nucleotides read TGCAGCGTTGAAATCCACTACGAGCAGTACTTC. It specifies CSVEIHYEQYF.

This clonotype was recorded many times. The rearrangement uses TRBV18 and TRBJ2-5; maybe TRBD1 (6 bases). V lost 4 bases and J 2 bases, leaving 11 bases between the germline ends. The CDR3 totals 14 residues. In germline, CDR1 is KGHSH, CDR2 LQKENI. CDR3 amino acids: CASSRGQSQETQYF. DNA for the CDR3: TGTGCCAGCTCACGGGGACAATCGCAAGAGACCCAGTACTTC.